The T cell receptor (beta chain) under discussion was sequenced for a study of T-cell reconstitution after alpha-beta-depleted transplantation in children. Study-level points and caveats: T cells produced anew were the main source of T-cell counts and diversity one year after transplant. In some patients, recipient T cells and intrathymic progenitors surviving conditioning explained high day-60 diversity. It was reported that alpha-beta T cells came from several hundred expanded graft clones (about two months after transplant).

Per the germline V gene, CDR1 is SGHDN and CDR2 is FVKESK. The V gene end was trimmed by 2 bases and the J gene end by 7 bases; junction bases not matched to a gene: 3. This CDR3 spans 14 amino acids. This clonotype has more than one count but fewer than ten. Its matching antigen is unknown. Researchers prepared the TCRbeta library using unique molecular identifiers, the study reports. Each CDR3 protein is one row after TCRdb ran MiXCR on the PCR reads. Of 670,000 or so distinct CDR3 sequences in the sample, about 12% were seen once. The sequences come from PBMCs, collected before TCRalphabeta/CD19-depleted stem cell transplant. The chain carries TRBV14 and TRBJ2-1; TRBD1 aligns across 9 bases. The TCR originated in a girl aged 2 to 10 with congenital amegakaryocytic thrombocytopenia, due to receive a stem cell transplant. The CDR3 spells CASSQTGTGNEQFF. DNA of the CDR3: TGTGCCAGCAGCCAAACCGGGACAGGGAATGAGCAGTTCTTC.